Included here is one T cell receptor (beta chain) sequence, with context. This sample was taken from a study of technical replicates of blood from four donors. The germline CDR1 and CDR2 sequences are SGHDN and FVKESK. This CDR3 spans 15 amino acids. The junction had 11 bases not matched to a gene; V was cut back by 4 bases and J by 6 bases. The assay was immunoSEQ multiplex PCR, and TCRdb's table has in-frame clones only and misses some. The data show 75,000 to 100,000 clones, around 94% seen once. V gene TRBV14 combines with J gene TRBJ1-1; TRBD1 agrees at 7 bases. The specimen was T cells isolated from PBMCs. This TCR was recovered from a human donor in good health. CDR3 residues: CASSLVGTAFSEAFF. The CDR3 DNA reads as TGTGCCAGCAGCCTGGTCGGGACAGCCTTTTCTGAAGCTTTCTTT.